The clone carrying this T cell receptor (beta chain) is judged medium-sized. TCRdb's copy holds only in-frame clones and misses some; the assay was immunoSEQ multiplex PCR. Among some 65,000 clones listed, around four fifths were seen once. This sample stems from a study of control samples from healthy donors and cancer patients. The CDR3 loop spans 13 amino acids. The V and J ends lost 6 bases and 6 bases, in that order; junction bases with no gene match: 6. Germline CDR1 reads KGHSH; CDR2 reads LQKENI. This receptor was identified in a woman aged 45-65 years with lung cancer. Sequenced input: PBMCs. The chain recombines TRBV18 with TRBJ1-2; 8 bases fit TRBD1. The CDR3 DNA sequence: TGTGCCAGCTCCCAACAGGGGGTTGATGGCTACACCTTC. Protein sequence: CASSQQGVDGYTF.